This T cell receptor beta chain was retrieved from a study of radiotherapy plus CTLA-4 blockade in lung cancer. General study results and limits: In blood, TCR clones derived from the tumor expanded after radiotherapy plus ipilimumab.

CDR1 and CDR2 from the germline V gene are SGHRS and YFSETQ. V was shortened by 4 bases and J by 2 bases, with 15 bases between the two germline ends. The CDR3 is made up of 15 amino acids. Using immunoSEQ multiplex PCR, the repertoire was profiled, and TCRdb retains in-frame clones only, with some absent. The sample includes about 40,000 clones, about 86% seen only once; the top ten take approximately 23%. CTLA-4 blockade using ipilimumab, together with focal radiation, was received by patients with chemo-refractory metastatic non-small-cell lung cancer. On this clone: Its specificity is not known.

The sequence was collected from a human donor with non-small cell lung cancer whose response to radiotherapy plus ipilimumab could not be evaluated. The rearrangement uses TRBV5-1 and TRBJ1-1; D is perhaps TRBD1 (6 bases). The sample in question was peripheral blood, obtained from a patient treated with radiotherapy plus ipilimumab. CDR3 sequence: CASSLGGQSNTEAFF. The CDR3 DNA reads TGCGCCAGCAGCCTGGGGGGGCAAAGCAACACTGAAGCTTTCTTT.